These 26 T cell receptor beta chains share one sample of origin, sequenced in a study of T cell repertoires in cytomegalovirus infection. TCRdb passed the reads through MiXCR, listing each CDR3 protein once. Of about 180,000 distinct CDR3 sequences listed, about a sixth are singletons. The sequencing input was CD8+ T cells from PBMCs. The source is a human donor in good health (CMV status not recorded). Some clones in this sample may be carry-over from other donors' samples.

The rearrangement joins TRBV5-1 to TRBJ2-2; 8 nucleotides agree with TRBD2. CDR3 length: 18 residues. The germline V gene encodes CDR1 SGHRS and CDR2 YFSETQ. After removal of 4 bases from V and 3 bases from J, the junction contained 14 bases not matched to a gene. DNA of the CDR3: TGCGCCAGCAGCCTCGAGATCCCCAGCGGGGGCTACACCGGGGAGCTGTTTTTT. Translated, it gives CASSLEIPSGGYTGELFF. Filled out from reference TRBV5-1 and TRBJ2-2, the complete variable domain reads KAGVTQTPRYLIKTRGQQVTLSCSPISGHRSVSWYQQTPGQGLQFLFEYFSETQRNKGNFPGRFSGRQFSNSRSEMNVSTLELGDSALYLCASSLEIPSGGYTGELFFGEGSRLTVL.

This clonotype showed up just a few times. The V and J genes are TRBV5-1 and TRBJ1-1; D not resolved. Deletions cut 4 bases from V and 6 bases from J, with 13 bases between. Per germline, CDR1 SGHRS and CDR2 YFSETQ. The CDR3 runs 13 residues. The CDR3 protein is CASSLNGVPEAFF. The CDR3 coding sequence is TGCGCCAGCAGCCTGAATGGGGTCCCTGAAGCTTTCTTT.

This clonotype was seen a few times. The chain is built from TRBV6-2 or TRBV6-3 and TRBJ2-2; no reliable D call. The CDR3 runs to 13 residues. The germline gives CDR1 MNHEY, CDR2 SVGEGT. Trimming removed 2 bases from V and 7 bases from J, with 8 bases in between. In nucleotides, the CDR3 is TGTGCCAGCAGTTACGATTATAGCGGGGAGCTGTTTTTT. Protein sequence: CASSYDYSGELFF.

This clonotype appeared many times. The V call is TRBV7-8, the J call TRBJ2-2, with 8 bases identical to TRBD1. The CDR3 extends over 18 amino acids. The V segment lost 3 bases and the J segment 4 bases; nucleotides outside the gene matches: 13. Germline lookup yields CDR1 SGHVS and CDR2 FQNEAQ. The CDR3 bases are TGTGCCAGCAGCTTCCGTATCGGAGGCAGGGGGCCCACCGGGGAGCTGTTTTTT. It is translated as CASSFRIGGRGPTGELFF.

The chain employs TRBV2 and TRBJ1-1, with D possibly being TRBD1 (6 bases). Germline V CDR1 and CDR2: SNHLY, FYNNEI. CDR3 length: 16 residues. V lost 2 bases, J lost 0 bases, and 13 bases lay in between. In DNA form, the CDR3 reads TGTGCCAGCAGTGAATTTGGGAGGGGGATGAACACTGAAGCTTTCTTT. Translating it yields CASSEFGRGMNTEAFF. The full variable domain, in which reference TRBV2 and TRBJ1-1 provide the parts outside the CDR3, is EPEVTQTPSHQVTQMGQEVILRCVPISNHLYFYWYRQILGQKVEFLVSFYNNEISEKSEIFDDQFSVERPDGSNFTLKIRSTKLEDSAMYFCASSEFGRGMNTEAFFGQGTRLTVV.

J is TRBJ1-3 and V is TRBV7-6; D not resolved. Trimming shortened V by 6 bases and J by 5 bases, and 14 bases separated the two germline ends. Germline CDR1 SGHVS, CDR2 FNYEAQ. This CDR3 is 14 amino acids long. As DNA, the CDR3 is TGTGCCAGCAGTACCAGGTCGGACCGAAACACCATATATTTT. It yields the protein CASSTRSDRNTIYF.

The table lists this clonotype with a few counts. V and J are TRBV28 and TRBJ2-5; perhaps TRBD2 as D (7 bases). The V and J ends lost 7 bases and 1 base respectively, with 22 bases between them. From germline, CDR1 is MDHEN and CDR2 SYDVKM. There are 17 residues in the CDR3. CDR3 residues: CASITEGGGGGQETQYF. In DNA, the CDR3 is TGTGCCAGCATTACCGAAGGGGGGGGAGGAGGCCAAGAGACCCAGTACTTC.

This clonotype has only a few counts. This sequence joins TRBV5-1 and TRBJ2-3; no clear D gene. The CDR3 extends over 15 amino acids. Germline assignment: CDR1 SGHRS and CDR2 YFSETQ. Trimming removed 1 base at V and 2 bases at J, with 11 bases between. The CDR3 spells CASSLSESSTDTQYF. The CDR3 region has the DNA TGCGCCAGCAGCTTGTCAGAGTCCTCCACAGATACGCAGTATTTT.

In this sample, this clonotype turned up a few times. The chain has TRBV7-2 and TRBJ2-1, with a tentative D call TRBD2 (6 bases). Germline V gene sequence: CDR1 SGHTA, CDR2 FQGNSA. V was shortened by 4 bases and J by 0 bases, with 19 bases between the two germline ends. The CDR3 is made up of 18 amino acids. The CDR3 is CASSSQYAGTSSYNEQFF. DNA for the CDR3: TGTGCCAGCAGCTCCCAATACGCCGGGACTTCCTCCTACAATGAGCAGTTCTTC.

This clonotype was seen only a few times. The chain combines TRBV7-8 with TRBJ1-2; D remains unclear. CDR3 length: 12 amino acids. Germline V lookup: CDR1 SGHVS, CDR2 FQNEAQ. The germline V and J ends were trimmed by 2 bases and 7 bases, with 8 bases remaining between them. CDR3 nucleotides: TGTGCCAGCAGCTTATTTCCAGGTGGCTACACCTTC. Residues: CASSLFPGGYTF.

This clonotype was counted between two and nine times. CDR3 nucleotides: TGCGCCAGCAGCCAAGAACCCGGGACCGCCTCCGTTAGCGAGCAGTACTTC. This gives the protein CASSQEPGTASVSEQYF. V gene TRBV4-1 combines with J gene TRBJ2-7; either TRBD1 or TRBD2 may supply D (5 bases each). Germline loops: CDR1 MGHRA, CDR2 YSYEKL. There are 17 residues in the CDR3. Trimming removed 0 bases at V and 6 bases at J, with 21 bases between.

The chain couples TRBV10-3 to TRBJ2-2; TRBD2 agrees at 12 bases. Germline CDR1 and CDR2: ENHRY and SYGVKD. The trim removed 10 bases at V and 0 bases at J, leaving 6 bases unmatched. The CDR3 spans 16 residues. The CDR3 loop reads CATWTSGISNTGELFF. In nucleotides, the CDR3 is TGTGCCACCTGGACTAGCGGGATCTCGAACACCGGGGAGCTGTTTTTT.

The chain uses TRBV6-2 or TRBV6-3 and TRBJ2-1; 14 bases are a match to TRBD2. The germline V gene has CDR1 MNHEY and CDR2 SVGEGT. CDR3 size: 15 residues. V was pared by 6 bases and J by 10 bases, with 8 bases of the junction left unmatched. In DNA, the CDR3 is TGTGCCAGCAGACGACTAGCGGGGGGGAGCCGGGAGCAGTTCTTC. Protein product: CASRRLAGGSREQFF.

This clonotype has just a few counts. This sequence joins TRBV7-9 and TRBJ2-7, with a weak D call TRBD2 (6 bases). The CDR3 is 13 amino acids. CDR1 SEHNR and CDR2 FQNEAQ come from the germline V gene (reference sequence). V dropped 8 bases and J dropped 0 bases, with 11 bases sitting between them. This CDR3 reads CASLRESSYEQYF. The CDR3 bases are TGTGCCAGCCTTCGGGAGAGCTCCTACGAGCAGTACTTC.

The chain carries TRBV6-2 or TRBV6-3 and TRBJ2-7; D not certain. The V gene lost 6 bases and the J gene lost 1 base, with 7 bases spanning the gap. Germline V gene data show CDR1 as MNHEY and CDR2 as SVGEGT. CDR3 length: 12 amino acids. CDR3 in DNA: TGTGCCAGCAGCCAACTGTCCTACGAGCAGTACTTC. Protein: CASSQLSYEQYF.

This chain uses TRBV6-2 or TRBV6-3 with TRBJ1-1; D is possibly TRBD1 (5 bases). The V gene's germline CDR1 is MNHEY and CDR2 SVGEGT. The length of the CDR3 is 18 residues. V dropped 2 bases and J dropped 1 base, with 20 bases sitting between them. CDR3 sequence (DNA): TGTGCCAGCAGTTACCCCCATACGGGGGATGAGAGGAACACTGAAGCTTTCTTT. Amino acids: CASSYPHTGDERNTEAFF.

Many counts were recorded for this clonotype. The chain combines TRBV28 with TRBJ2-5; D call uncertain. The CDR3 has 11 amino acids. The V end lost 4 bases, the J end lost 3 bases, and 3 bases lay between the germline ends. The germline V gene has CDR1 MDHEN and CDR2 SYDVKM. The CDR3 DNA is TGTGCCAGCAGTTCCGAAGAGACCCAGTACTTC. Amino acids: CASSSEETQYF.

This clonotype appeared a few times. The chain has TRBV12-3 or TRBV12-4 and TRBJ2-7; D gene unclear. The CDR3 sequence is 14 residues long. The V and J ends lost 5 bases and 8 bases respectively, with 19 bases between them. This chain's CDR3 is CASSHNRGVSKQYF. CDR3 in DNA: TGTGCCAGCAGTCATAATCGTGGGGTCTCCAAGCAGTACTTC.

There are a few counts of this clonotype. The chain couples TRBV7-8 to TRBJ2-3, with D possibly matching TRBD1 (5 bases). The length of the CDR3 is 15 residues. CDR1 SGHVS and CDR2 FQNEAQ come from the germline V gene. Trimming pared 0 bases from V and 6 bases from J, leaving 13 bases between. The CDR3 nucleotides are TGTGCCAGCAGCTTAGCGCTCCAGGGCGCGGATACGCAGTATTTT. It codes for CASSLALQGADTQYF.

V and J are TRBV6-5 and TRBJ2-2; D is uncertain. Germline V gives CDR1 MNHEY, CDR2 SVGAGI. This CDR3 has 15 residues. V lost 0 bases and J lost 4, with 9 bases in between. In DNA form, the CDR3 reads TGTGCCAGCAGTTACTCGCAGTTTTTCACCGGGGAGCTGTTTTTT. Translation: CASSYSQFFTGELFF.

This clonotype came up many times. The genes are TRBV28 and TRBJ2-3, with 7 positions matching TRBD2. After removal of 3 bases from V and 1 base from J, the junction contained 4 bases not matched to a gene. This CDR3 spans 15 amino acids. Germline V gene data show CDR1 as MDHEN and CDR2 as SYDVKM. The CDR3 is CASSLSSGRTDTQYF. CDR3 nucleotides: TGTGCCAGCAGTTTGTCTAGCGGTCGCACAGATACGCAGTATTTT.

This clonotype was counted only a few times. This chain links TRBV7-2 with TRBJ1-1; D unresolved. Trimming left V 4 bases short and J 0 bases short, with 15 bases between. The length of the CDR3 is 16 residues. The germline gives CDR1 SGHTA, CDR2 FQGNSA. CDR3 sequence: CASSYRAKGMNTEAFF. The CDR3 DNA follows: TGTGCCAGCAGCTACCGGGCCAAAGGGATGAACACTGAAGCTTTCTTT. Looking up the rest from reference TRBV7-2 and TRBJ1-1 gives the full variable domain: GAGVSQSPSNKVTEKGKDVELRCDPISGHTALYWYRQSLGQGLEFLIYFQGNSAPDKSGLPSDRFSAERTGGSVSTLTIQRTQQEDSAVYLCASSYRAKGMNTEAFFGQGTRLTVV.

This chain uses TRBV2 with TRBJ2-7; D possibly corresponds to TRBD1 (6 bases). The V end was cut by 6 bases, the J end by 5 bases, with 14 bases between. Germline V lookup: CDR1 SNHLY, CDR2 FYNNEI. CDR3 size: 13 residues. The CDR3 loop is CASRGQGFHEQYF. In DNA form, the CDR3 reads TGTGCCAGCAGAGGGCAGGGGTTCCACGAGCAGTACTTC.

This clonotype was observed a few times. The chain uses TRBV12-3 or TRBV12-4 and TRBJ2-1; D possibly corresponds to TRBD2 (6 bases). V lost 4 bases and J 5 bases, leaving 12 bases between the germline ends. The CDR3 is 14 residues long. The CDR3 loop is CASSSLEGHNEQFF. The CDR3, as DNA: TGTGCCAGCAGTTCCTTGGAGGGCCACAATGAGCAGTTCTTC.

In this sample, this clonotype turned up a few times. The chain is built from TRBV19 and TRBJ1-2, with unresolved D. Germline V gene sequence: CDR1 LNHDA, CDR2 SQIVND (reference sequence). There are 16 residues in the CDR3. V lost 3 bases, J lost 5 bases, and 19 bases lay in between. The CDR3 loop reads CASSISWEPRVYGYTF. The CDR3 nucleotides are TGTGCCAGTAGTATCTCCTGGGAGCCTCGGGTTTATGGCTACACCTTC.

This clonotype came up a few times. The chain is built from TRBV7-9 and TRBJ2-7, with 8 bases matching TRBD1. After removal of 4 bases from V and 7 bases from J, the junction contained 15 bases not matched to a gene. The CDR3 sequence is 16 residues long. Germline V gene lookup returns CDR1 SEHNR and CDR2 FQNEAQ (reference sequence). In DNA, the CDR3 is TGTGCCAGCAGCTCCCCCTCCGGGACAGGACATATGGAGCAGTACTTC. Translating gives CASSSPSGTGHMEQYF. Using reference TRBV7-9 and TRBJ2-7 for the parts outside the CDR3, the full variable domain is DTGVSQNPRHKITKRGQNVTFRCDPISEHNRLYWYRQTLGQGPEFLTYFQNEAQLEKSRLLSDRFSAERPKGSFSTLEIQRTEQGDSAMYLCASSSPSGTGHMEQYFGPGTRLTVT.